This T cell receptor beta chain emerged from a study of blood T cell dynamics during melanoma immunotherapy. As to time point: pre-treatment baseline. CDR3 length equals 16 residues. Germline V lookup: CDR1 LNHNV, CDR2 YYDKDF (reference sequence). Trimming took off 1 base at V and 0 bases at J, with 9 bases between the two ends. Every bulk PBMC sample received the same 350 ng of DNA. The data were produced by immunoSEQ multiplex PCR, yet TCRdb's version contains in-frame clones alone and is incomplete. Of over 6,500 clones in the sample, less than 85% were seen once. The receptor comes from a human donor with melanoma. The material was blood, obtained from a patient treated with checkpoint blockade. The chain employs TRBV15 and TRBJ1-4, with D possibly matching TRBD1 (6 bases). CDR3: CATSRGGQSTNEKLFF. The CDR3 nucleotides are TGTGCCACCAGCAGAGGCGGACAGTCAACTAATGAAAAACTGTTTTTT. The full variable domain, in which reference TRBV15 and TRBJ1-4 provide the parts outside the CDR3, is DAMVIQNPRYQVTQFGKPVTLSCSQTLNHNVMYWYQQKSSQAPKLLFHYYDKDFNNEADTPDNFQSRRPNTSFCFLDIRSPGLGDTAMYLCATSRGGQSTNEKLFFGSGTQLSVL.